These 29 T cell receptor beta chains came from one sample sequenced in a study of beta chain features in type 1 diabetes. Study outcomes and limitations: The study found moderately but significantly shorter TCRB CDR3s in all four CD4+ subsets of Type 1 diabetes patients.

Every isolated RNA sample was fully reverse transcribed, so sequencing captured expressed TCRB transcripts. TCRdb keeps only in-frame clones here, not all; method: immunoSEQ multiplex PCR. The data show about 170,000 clones, approximately 7.9% seen once. Their specific antigens are unknown. Sequenced material: central memory CD4+ T cells from blood. The receptors shown here come from a man aged 18-30 years with type 1 diabetes.

The sample holds a few counts of this clone. The rearrangement joins TRBV2 to TRBJ1-4, with 10 bases aligning to TRBD1. The CDR3 spans 15 residues. The trim removed 6 bases at V and 6 bases at J, leaving 7 bases unmatched. Germline lookup yields CDR1 SNHLY and CDR2 FYNNEI. In DNA form, the CDR3 reads TGTGCCAGCAGCCTAGGACAGGGGGGGTATGAAAAACTGTTTTTT. Protein sequence: CASSLGQGGYEKLFF.

This clone was seen only a few times. CDR3 DNA: TGTGCCAGCAGCTTAGTGCCCGGGTCTGAAGCTTTCTTT. Its protein is CASSLVPGSEAFF. The V and J genes are TRBV7-2 and TRBJ1-1; D call uncertain. Germline CDR1 is SGHTA and CDR2 is FQGNSA. Trimming pared 1 base from V and 6 bases from J, leaving 9 bases between. The CDR3 spans 13 residues. Filled out from reference TRBV7-2 and TRBJ1-1, the complete variable domain reads GAGVSQSPSNKVTEKGKDVELRCDPISGHTALYWYRQSLGQGLEFLIYFQGNSAPDKSGLPSDRFSAERTGGSVSTLTIQRTQQEDSAVYLCASSLVPGSEAFFGQGTRLTVV.

This clone was seen more than once but under ten times. The rearrangement joins TRBV7-2 to TRBJ2-1; D is possibly TRBD2 (7 bases). The CDR3 loop spans 16 amino acids. The germline V and J ends were trimmed by 1 base and 6 bases, with 16 bases remaining between them. Germline CDR1 is SGHTA and CDR2 is FQGNSA. CDR3 DNA: TGTGCCAGCAGCTTAGTGGGGGGGGCAGTGATCAATGAGCAGTTCTTC. Amino acids: CASSLVGGAVINEQFF.

This clone was seen a handful of times. The rearrangement uses TRBV28 and TRBJ2-7; TRBD1 matches at 8 bases. The CDR3 has 14 residues. CDR1 and CDR2 from the germline V gene are MDHEN and SYDVKM. V trimming: 6 bases; J trimming: 4 bases; junction bases outside the gene matches: 8. The CDR3 loop is CASRYSGQAYEQYF. CDR3 bases: TGTGCCAGCAGGTACTCGGGACAGGCATACGAGCAGTACTTC.

The V call is TRBV10-3, the J call TRBJ1-5; perhaps TRBD1 as D (6 bases). The germline V gene encodes CDR1 ENHRY and CDR2 SYGVKD. The V end lost 6 bases, the J end lost 4 bases, and 13 bases lay between the germline ends. The CDR3 is 14 residues long. The CDR3 nucleotides are TGTGCCATCAGCGAACAGGGATCGAATCAGCCCCAGCATTTT. This codes for CAISEQGSNQPQHF.

The CDR3, as DNA: TGTGCCAGCAGTCCCGGGACAGGGCCGTATGGCTACACCTTC. It translates to CASSPGTGPYGYTF. J is TRBJ1-2 and V is TRBV2; 9 nucleotides line up with TRBD1. From germline, CDR1 is SNHLY and CDR2 FYNNEI. This CDR3 is 14 amino acids long. J was trimmed by 5 bases and V by 5 bases; bases with no gene match: 6.

This clone was found a few times. The gene calls are TRBV13 and TRBJ2-5, with unresolved D. This CDR3 contains 15 residues. V dropped 1 base and J dropped 4 bases, with 13 bases sitting between them. Germline CDR1 is PRHDT and CDR2 is FYEKMQ (reference sequence). CDR3 sequence: CASSLASFGGETQYF. The CDR3 DNA reads TGTGCCAGCAGCTTAGCGTCATTCGGTGGAGAGACCCAGTACTTC.

This chain links TRBV28 with TRBJ2-3; TRBD2 aligns across 7 bases. The CDR3 extends over 15 amino acids. Trimming cost V 7 bases and J 2 bases; bases outside gene matches: 9. Germline CDR1 and CDR2: MDHEN and SYDVKM. The CDR3 DNA follows: TGTGCCAGCACCAGCCTGGGACTATACACAGATACGCAGTATTTT. Translating gives CASTSLGLYTDTQYF.

This sequence joins TRBV7-9 and TRBJ2-3, with 14 bases identical to TRBD2. The V gene end was trimmed by 5 bases and the J gene end by 4 bases; junction bases not matched to a gene: 2. The CDR3 consists of 15 residues. Germline CDR1 reads SEHNR; CDR2 reads FQNEAQ (reference sequence). CDR3 in DNA: TGTGCCAGCAGCGGACTAGCGGGGGGTTCAGATACGCAGTATTTT. Translation: CASSGLAGGSDTQYF.

This clone was recorded a few times. The chain's CDR3 is CSAGEMDVAFF. Here the CDR3 DNA reads TGCAGCGCAGGGGAGATGGATGTTGCTTTCTTT. V usage is TRBV29-1 and J usage is TRBJ1-1; D is possibly TRBD1 (6 bases). V was clipped by 7 bases and J by 11 bases, with 17 bases between them. The germline V gene has CDR1 SQVTM and CDR2 ANQGSEA. CDR3 length: 11 residues.

This clone was observed a handful of times. The rearrangement joins TRBV5-1 to TRBJ2-5; D may be TRBD2 (5 bases). V was clipped by 4 bases and J by 7 bases, with 20 bases between them. The CDR3 spans 15 residues. Per the germline V gene, CDR1 is SGHRS and CDR2 is YFSETQ. CDR3 coding DNA: TGCGCCAGCAGCCCGTCTATCGGGGATAAGGGGACCCAGTACTTC. It is translated as CASSPSIGDKGTQYF.

V is TRBV5-1 and J is TRBJ2-3; 12 bases are a match to TRBD2. J gave up 6 bases and V 5 bases, and 1 base lay outside the gene matches. Germline V gives CDR1 SGHRS, CDR2 YFSETQ. This CDR3 contains 13 residues. The CDR3 DNA reads as TGCGCCAGCAGGACTAGCGGGAGCGATACGCAGTATTTT. Translated, it gives CASRTSGSDTQYF.

The chain couples TRBV7-2 to TRBJ1-5; 8 nucleotides match TRBD1. CDR3 length: 15 residues. Germline CDR1 and CDR2: SGHTA and FQGNSA. Trimming removed 4 bases from V and 6 bases from J; junction bases left unmatched: 8. The CDR3 loop reads CASSSWAGGSQPQHF. Here the CDR3 DNA reads TGTGCCAGCAGCTCCTGGGCAGGGGGCAGTCAGCCCCAGCATTTT.

This clone came up a few times. The chain combines TRBV6-1 with TRBJ2-7, with 13 bases matching TRBD2. The CDR3 has 15 amino acids. V dropped 4 bases and J dropped 10; count of bases not matched to a gene: 10. Germline CDR1 is MNHNS and CDR2 is SASEGT. This CDR3 reads CASSVTSGGNNDQYF. The CDR3 DNA reads as TGTGCCAGCAGTGTGACTAGCGGGGGGAATAATGATCAGTACTTC.

V usage is TRBV2 and J usage is TRBJ1-3; D is possibly TRBD1 (6 bases). Germline V CDR1 and CDR2: SNHLY, FYNNEI. Trimming took 10 bases from V and 2 from J, leaving 12 bases between them. CDR3 size: 13 residues. As DNA, the CDR3 is TGTGCCATCACCGGGACAACTGGAAACACCATATATTTT. Its protein is CAITGTTGNTIYF. Filled out from reference TRBV2 and TRBJ1-3, the complete variable domain reads EPEVTQTPSHQVTQMGQEVILRCVPISNHLYFYWYRQILGQKVEFLVSFYNNEISEKSEIFDDQFSVERPDGSNFTLKIRSTKLEDSAMYFCAITGTTGNTIYFGEGSWLTVV.

A few counts support this clone. The chain couples TRBV2 to TRBJ1-4; TRBD1 matches at 7 bases. Unmatched junction bases numbered 9, after V lost 7 bases and J lost 7 bases. Germline-derived CDR1 and CDR2 are SNHLY and FYNNEI. The CDR3 is 14 residues long. In DNA, the CDR3 is TGTGCCAGCACCACTCCCGGGACAGCTGAAAAACTGTTTTTT. Translated: CASTTPGTAEKLFF.

The table lists this clone with a few counts. V and J are TRBV6-1 and TRBJ2-7; D ambiguous. The CDR3 is 13 amino acids. Germline CDR1 MNHNS, CDR2 SASEGT. V shed 2 bases and J shed 2 bases, with 7 bases lying between them. The CDR3 protein is CASSETPTYEQYF. For the CDR3, the DNA is TGTGCCAGCAGTGAAACACCCACCTACGAGCAGTACTTC.

The J gene is TRBJ2-7, the V gene TRBV29-1; 8 bases are shared with TRBD1. This CDR3 has 13 amino acids. Unmatched junction bases numbered 8, after V lost 5 bases and J lost 5 bases. Looked up from germline, CDR1 is SQVTM and CDR2 is ANQGSEA. The CDR3 is CSVQGQGADEQYF. The CDR3 DNA reads TGCAGCGTTCAAGGGCAGGGGGCGGACGAGCAGTACTTC.

This sequence joins TRBV29-1 and TRBJ2-3; D is unclear. The length of the CDR3 is 12 residues. CDR1 SQVTM and CDR2 ANQGSEA come from the germline V gene. Trimming stripped 8 bases from V and 2 bases from J, with 11 bases between. The CDR3 loop is CSFNRDTDTQYF. The CDR3 DNA reads as TGCAGCTTCAACAGAGACACAGATACGCAGTATTTT.

The genes are TRBV7-2 and TRBJ2-5; TRBD2 might be the D (6 bases). V lost 0 bases to trimming and J lost 5 bases, with 7 bases between them. CDR1 is SGHTA, CDR2 FQGNSA, per germline. The CDR3 has 13 residues. The CDR3 sequence is CASSLAEGETQYF. The CDR3 DNA is TGTGCCAGCAGCTTAGCGGAGGGGGAGACCCAGTACTTC.

V usage is TRBV7-2 and J usage is TRBJ2-2; 8 nucleotides match TRBD2. From germline, CDR1 is SGHTA and CDR2 FQGNSA. The CDR3 loop spans 14 amino acids. J lost 0 bases, V lost 8 bases, and 2 bases had no gene match. In nucleotides, the CDR3 is TGTGCCAGCTTAGCGGGACCGAACACCGGGGAGCTGTTTTTT. Amino acids: CASLAGPNTGELFF.

The chain couples TRBV7-9 to TRBJ2-2, with 10 nucleotides matching TRBD2. The germline V gene encodes CDR1 SEHNR and CDR2 FQNEAQ (reference sequence). The CDR3 is 15 amino acids. V gave up 5 bases and J gave up 1 base; unmatched junction bases: 1. In nucleotides, the CDR3 is TGTGCCAGCAGCCGGACTAGCGGGAACACCGGGGAGCTGTTTTTT. Its translation: CASSRTSGNTGELFF. The variable domain in full, completed from reference TRBV7-9 and TRBJ2-2, reads DTGVSQNPRHKITKRGQNVTFRCDPISEHNRLYWYRQTLGQGPEFLTYFQNEAQLEKSRLLSDRFSAERPKGSFSTLEIQRTEQGDSAMYLCASSRTSGNTGELFFGEGSRLTVL.

This rearrangement joins TRBV18 to TRBJ1-6; D call uncertain. Germline CDR1 and CDR2: KGHSH and LQKENI. V dropped 6 bases and J dropped 9 bases, with 15 bases sitting between them. CDR3 size: 14 residues. The CDR3, as DNA: TGTGCCAGCTCGTCCCGGGATGTTAGTTCACCCCTCCACTTT. Amino acids: CASSSRDVSSPLHF.

This clone was seen a few times. The V and J genes are TRBV6-1 and TRBJ2-5; D is undetermined. From germline, CDR1 is MNHNS and CDR2 SASEGT. V lost 6 bases and J lost 5, with 7 bases in between. There are 11 residues in the CDR3. The CDR3 DNA is TGTGCCAGCAGCCCGCGGGAGACCCAGTACTTC. It codes for CASSPRETQYF.

This clone has a handful of counts. The chain joins TRBV9 to TRBJ2-1; maybe TRBD2 (6 bases). The CDR3 is 14 residues long. V was clipped by 4 bases and J by 5 bases, with 13 bases between them. Germline V CDR1 and CDR2: SGDLS, YYNGEE. CDR3 loop: CASSSGSGNNEQFF. The CDR3 nucleotides are TGTGCCAGCAGCTCGGGTAGCGGAAACAATGAGCAGTTCTTC.

This chain links TRBV27 with TRBJ1-5; D perhaps matches TRBD1 (5 bases). Germline V gives CDR1 MNHEY, CDR2 SMNVEV (reference sequence). V lost 5 bases and J lost 2, with 16 bases in between. The CDR3 totals 16 residues. The CDR3 bases are TGTGCCAGCAGTCCAACAGGCCGTGGGGGCAATCAGCCCCAGCATTTT. Protein product: CASSPTGRGGNQPQHF.

This chain connects TRBV29-1 to TRBJ1-4; D might be TRBD1 (6 bases). V dropped 6 bases and J dropped 7 bases, with 9 bases sitting between them. CDR1 and CDR2 (germline): SQVTM, ANQGSEA. This CDR3 has 11 amino acids. CDR3 region: CSVQGSEKLFF. CDR3 nucleotides: TGCAGCGTACAGGGTAGTGAAAAACTGTTTTTT. Variable domain in full (rest from reference TRBV29-1 and TRBJ1-4): SAVISQKPSRDICQRGTSLTIQCQVDSQVTMMFWYRQQPGQSLTLIATANQGSEATYESGFVIDKFPISRPNLTFSTLTVSNMSPEDSSIYLCSVQGSEKLFFGSGTQLSVL.

V gene TRBV5-1 combines with J gene TRBJ1-5; TRBD1 matches 9 bases. This CDR3 is 14 amino acids long. Germline CDR1 is SGHRS and CDR2 is YFSETQ. V was clipped by 4 bases and J by 9 bases; unmatched bases: 8. CDR3 DNA sequence: TGCGCCAGCAGCGCGGGACAGGGTGAATCGCCCCAGCATTTT. It is translated as CASSAGQGESPQHF.

This clone showed up just a few times. Other DNA sequences in the same sample also yield this CDR3. This chain links TRBV5-1 with TRBJ2-7; D is undetermined. CDR1 is SGHRS, CDR2 YFSETQ, per germline. The CDR3 runs to 14 residues. V lost 0 bases, J lost 2 bases, and 9 bases lay in between. The CDR3, as DNA: TGCGCCAGCAGCTTGGACCTGGCCACCTACGAGCAGTACTTC. It codes for CASSLDLATYEQYF.